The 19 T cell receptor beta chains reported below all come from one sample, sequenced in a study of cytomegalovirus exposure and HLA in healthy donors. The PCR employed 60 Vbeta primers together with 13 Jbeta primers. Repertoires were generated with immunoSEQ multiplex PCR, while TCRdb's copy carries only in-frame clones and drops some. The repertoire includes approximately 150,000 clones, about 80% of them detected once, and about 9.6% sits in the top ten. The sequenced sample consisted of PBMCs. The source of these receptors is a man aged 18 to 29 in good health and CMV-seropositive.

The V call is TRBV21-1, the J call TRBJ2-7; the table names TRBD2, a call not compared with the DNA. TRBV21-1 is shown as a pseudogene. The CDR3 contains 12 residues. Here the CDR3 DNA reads TGTGCCAGCAGGGGGAGCGATGACGAGCAGTACTTC. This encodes CASRGSDDEQYF.

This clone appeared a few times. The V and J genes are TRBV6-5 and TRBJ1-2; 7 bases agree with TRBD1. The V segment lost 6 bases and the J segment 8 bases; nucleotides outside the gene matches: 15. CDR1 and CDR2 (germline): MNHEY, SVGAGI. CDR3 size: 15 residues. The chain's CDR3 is CASRQDTTGLRGYTF. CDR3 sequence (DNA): TGTGCCAGCAGACAGGATACGACAGGGTTAAGGGGCTACACCTTC.

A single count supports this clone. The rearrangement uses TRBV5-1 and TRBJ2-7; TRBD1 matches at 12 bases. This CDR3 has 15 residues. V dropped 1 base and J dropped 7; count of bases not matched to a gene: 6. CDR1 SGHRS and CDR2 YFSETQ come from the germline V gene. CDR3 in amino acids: CASSLQGQGAGEQYF. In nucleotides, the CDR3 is TGCGCCAGCAGCTTGCAGGGACAGGGGGCAGGGGAGCAGTACTTC.

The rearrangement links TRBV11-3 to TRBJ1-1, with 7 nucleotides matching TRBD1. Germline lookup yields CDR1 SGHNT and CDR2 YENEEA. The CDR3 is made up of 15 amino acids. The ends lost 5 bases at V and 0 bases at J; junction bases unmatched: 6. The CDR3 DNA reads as TGTGCCAGCAGCCCCGGGACAGATTTGAACACTGAAGCTTTCTTT. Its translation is CASSPGTDLNTEAFF. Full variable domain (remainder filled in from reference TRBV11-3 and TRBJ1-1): EAGVVQSPRYKIIEKKQPVAFWCNPISGHNTLYWYLQNLGQGPELLIRYENEEAVDDSQLPKDRFSAERLKGVDSTLKIQPAELGDSAVYLCASSPGTDLNTEAFFGQGTRLTVV.

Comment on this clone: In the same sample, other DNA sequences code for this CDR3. CDR3 nucleotides: TGTGCCAGCAGCTTGGACAGGAACACTGAAGCTTTCTTT. It encodes CASSLDRNTEAFF. This sequence joins TRBV7-9 and TRBJ1-1, with D possibly matching TRBD1 (6 bases). The V gene's germline CDR1 is SEHNR and CDR2 FQNEAQ (reference sequence). CDR3 length: 13 amino acids. The germline V and J ends were trimmed by 3 bases and 1 base, with 6 bases remaining between them.

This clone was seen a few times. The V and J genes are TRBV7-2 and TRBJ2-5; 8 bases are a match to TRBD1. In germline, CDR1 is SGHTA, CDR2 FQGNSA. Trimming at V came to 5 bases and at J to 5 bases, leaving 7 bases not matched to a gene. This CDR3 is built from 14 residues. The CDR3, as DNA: TGTGCCAGCAGCCAGGGGGCCGGCGGGGAGACCCAGTACTTC. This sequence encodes CASSQGAGGETQYF.

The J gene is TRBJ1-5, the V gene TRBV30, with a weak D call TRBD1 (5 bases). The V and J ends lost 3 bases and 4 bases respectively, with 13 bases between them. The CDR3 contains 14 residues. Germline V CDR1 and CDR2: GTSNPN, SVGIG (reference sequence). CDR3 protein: CAWSAGPTNQPQHF. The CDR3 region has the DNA TGTGCCTGGAGCGCGGGACCGACTAATCAGCCCCAGCATTTT. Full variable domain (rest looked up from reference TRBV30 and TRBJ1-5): SQTIHQWPATLVQPVGSPLSLECTVEGTSNPNLYWYRQAAGRGLQLLFYSVGIGQISSEVPQNLSASRPQDRQFILSSKKLLLSDSGFYLCAWSAGPTNQPQHFGDGTRLSIL.

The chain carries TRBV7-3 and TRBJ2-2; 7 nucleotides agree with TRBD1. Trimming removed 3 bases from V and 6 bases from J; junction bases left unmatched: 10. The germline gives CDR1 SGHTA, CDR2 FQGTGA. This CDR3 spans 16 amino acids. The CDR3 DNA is TGTGCCAGCAGCTTGCGAGGCAGGGGGTCGTCCGGGGAGCTGTTTTTT. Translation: CASSLRGRGSSGELFF.

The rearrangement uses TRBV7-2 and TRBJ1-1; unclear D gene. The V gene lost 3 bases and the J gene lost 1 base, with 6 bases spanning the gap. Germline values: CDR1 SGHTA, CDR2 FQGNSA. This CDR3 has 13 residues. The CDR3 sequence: CASSFLRNTEAFF. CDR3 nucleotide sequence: TGTGCCAGCAGCTTTTTGAGGAACACTGAAGCTTTCTTT. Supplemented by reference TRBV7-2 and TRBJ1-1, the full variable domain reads GAGVSQSPSNKVTEKGKDVELRCDPISGHTALYWYRQSLGQGLEFLIYFQGNSAPDKSGLPSDRFSAERTGGSVSTLTIQRTQQEDSAVYLCASSFLRNTEAFFGQGTRLTVV.

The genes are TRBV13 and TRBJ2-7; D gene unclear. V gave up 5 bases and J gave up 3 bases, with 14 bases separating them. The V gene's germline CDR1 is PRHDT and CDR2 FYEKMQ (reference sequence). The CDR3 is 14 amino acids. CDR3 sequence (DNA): TGTGCCAGCAGCGCCCCGAATCGCTACTACGAGCAGTACTTC. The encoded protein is CASSAPNRYYEQYF. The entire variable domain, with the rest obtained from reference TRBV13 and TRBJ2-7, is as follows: AAGVIQSPRHLIKEKRETATLKCYPIPRHDTVYWYQQGPGQDPQFLISFYEKMQSDKGSIPDRFSAQQFSDYHSELNMSSLELGDSALYFCASSAPNRYYEQYFGPGTRLTVT.

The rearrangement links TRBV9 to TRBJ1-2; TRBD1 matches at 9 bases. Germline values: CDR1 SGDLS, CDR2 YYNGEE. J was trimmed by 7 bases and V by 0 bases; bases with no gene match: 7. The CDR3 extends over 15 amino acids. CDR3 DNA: TGTGCCAGCAGCGTAGCCTGGACAGGGGAAGGTGGCTACACCTTC. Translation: CASSVAWTGEGGYTF.

The CDR3 region is CASSPLAGGHDEQFF. CDR3 bases: TGTGCCAGCAGCCCTTTAGCGGGAGGGCACGATGAGCAGTTCTTC. The chain links TRBV9 to TRBJ2-1, with 11 bases lining up with TRBD2. Germline values: CDR1 SGDLS, CDR2 YYNGEE. J was trimmed by 8 bases and V by 4 bases; bases with no gene match: 8. CDR3 length: 15 residues. The complete variable domain, with remaining parts taken from reference TRBV9 and TRBJ2-1, reads DSGVTQTPKHLITATGQRVTLRCSPRSGDLSVYWYQQSLDQGLQFLIQYYNGEERAKGNILERFSAQQFPDLHSELNLSSLELGDSALYFCASSPLAGGHDEQFFGPGTRLTVL.

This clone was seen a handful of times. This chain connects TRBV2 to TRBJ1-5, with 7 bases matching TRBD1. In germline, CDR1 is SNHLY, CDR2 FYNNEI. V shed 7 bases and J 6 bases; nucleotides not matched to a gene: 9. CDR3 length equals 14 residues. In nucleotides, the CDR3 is TGTGCCAGCACTATGAACAGGGGTGGTCAGCCCCAGCATTTT. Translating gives CASTMNRGGQPQHF.

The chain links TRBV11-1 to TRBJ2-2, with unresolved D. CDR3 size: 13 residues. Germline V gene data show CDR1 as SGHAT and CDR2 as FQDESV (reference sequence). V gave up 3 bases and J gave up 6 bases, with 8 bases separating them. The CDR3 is CASSFGTPGELFF. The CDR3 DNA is TGTGCCAGCAGCTTTGGCACCCCCGGGGAGCTGTTTTTT.

CDR3: CASSYSLSSPLHF. The CDR3, as DNA: TGTGCCAGCAGTTACTCTCTCTCTTCACCCCTCCACTTT. V is TRBV6-5 and J is TRBJ1-6, with D uncertain. Trimming cost V 0 bases and J 9 bases, with 6 bases left between them. Germline CDR1 MNHEY, CDR2 SVGAGI. The CDR3 extends over 13 amino acids.

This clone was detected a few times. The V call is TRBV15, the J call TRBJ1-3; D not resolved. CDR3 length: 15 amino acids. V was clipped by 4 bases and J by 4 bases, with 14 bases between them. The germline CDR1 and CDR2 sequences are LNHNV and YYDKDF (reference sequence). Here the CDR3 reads CATSKNNPGGNTIYF. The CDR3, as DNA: TGTGCCACCAGCAAGAACAATCCGGGAGGAAACACCATATATTTT.

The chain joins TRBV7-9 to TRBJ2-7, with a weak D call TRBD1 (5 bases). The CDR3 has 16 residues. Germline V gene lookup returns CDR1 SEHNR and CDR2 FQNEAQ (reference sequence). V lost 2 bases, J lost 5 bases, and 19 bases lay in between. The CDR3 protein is CASSLKGAGPGHEQYF. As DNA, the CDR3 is TGTGCCAGCAGCTTAAAAGGGGCAGGGCCTGGCCACGAGCAGTACTTC.

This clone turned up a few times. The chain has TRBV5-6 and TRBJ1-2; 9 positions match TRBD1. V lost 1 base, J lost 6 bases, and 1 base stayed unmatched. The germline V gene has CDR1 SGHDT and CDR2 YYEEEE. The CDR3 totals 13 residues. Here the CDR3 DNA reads TGTGCCAGCAGCTTGACAGGGGGCCATGGCTACACCTTC. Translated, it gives CASSLTGGHGYTF.

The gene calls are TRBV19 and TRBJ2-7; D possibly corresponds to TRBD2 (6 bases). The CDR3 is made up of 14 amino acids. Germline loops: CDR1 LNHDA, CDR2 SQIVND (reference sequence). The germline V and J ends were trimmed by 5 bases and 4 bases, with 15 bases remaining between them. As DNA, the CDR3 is TGTGCCAGTAGTCCCAGGATCAGCGGGTACGAGCAGTACTTC. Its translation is CASSPRISGYEQYF.